A single TCR beta chain is shown here with its context. It may be a read error: a sequence one base away is much more abundant. Because it lacks the conserved phenylalanine or tryptophan at the end, this CDR3 is likely a read error. Using RNA transcripts, the TCR beta CDR3 regions were amplified. Investigators did first-round RT-PCR with HTBI primers, then second-round multiplex PCR. TCRdb passed the multiplex PCR reads through MiXCR, listing each CDR3 protein once. The profile shows roughly 700,000 distinct CDR3 sequences, roughly 41% of them singletons. This sample was taken from a study of Graves' ophthalmopathy and Graves' hyperthyroidism. Unmatched junction bases numbered 6, after V lost 3 bases and J lost 4 bases. The CDR3 loop spans 17 amino acids. The germline CDR1 and CDR2 sequences are KGHDR and SFDVKD.

The genes are TRBV24-1 and TRBJ2-5, with 14 bases identical to TRBD2. The sequenced sample consisted of peripheral blood. This sequence was found in an adult man with Graves' ophthalmopathy. In nucleotides, the CDR3 is TGTGCCACCAGTGATGTGGGACTAGCGGGAGTTGGAGAGACCCAGTACCTC. Its protein product is CATSDVGLAGVGETQYL.